Sequencing of this TCR beta chain was carried out in a study of shared clonotypes between healthy human individuals. Overall study findings and caveats: Generation probabilities of non-shared clonotypes were lower (relative to those shared by all four donors).

CDR1 MNHEY and CDR2 SVGAGI come from the germline V gene. Trimming shortened V by 4 bases and J by 1 base, and 8 bases separated the two germline ends. This CDR3 has 13 residues. Remarks on this clone: Antigen unknown.

Profiling relied on immunoSEQ multiplex PCR, and the TCRdb table lists in-frame clones only, not all of them. The data hold about 1.1 million clones, with 75% to 80% observed a single time. The TCR sequence derives from a young man in good health. Some clones in this sample may be carry-over from other donors' samples. The chain couples TRBV6-5 to TRBJ2-7; the D gene is possibly TRBD1 (5 bases). Sequencing input: memory CD4+ T cells from PBMCs. Noted subset: CD45RA-negative fraction. This chain's CDR3 is CASSSRQSYEQYF. In nucleotides, the CDR3 is TGTGCCAGCAGTTCAAGACAGTCCTACGAGCAGTACTTC.